The rows below give T cell receptor beta chains drawn from one sample of a study of CD8+CD57+ T cells in acquired aplastic anemia. One entry per CDR3 protein results from TCRdb running MiXCR on the reads. This sample has some 220,000 distinct CDR3 sequences, with 34% found just once. The sequencing input was sorted CD4+, CD8+, or CD8+CD57+ T cells (not recorded which) from PBMCs. The receptors derive from a human donor in good health, serving as a control. CDR3s include the opening cysteine and the closing phenylalanine or tryptophan. Fields, in order: clone size, D gene, V gene, J gene, CDR3 DNA, CDR3 protein. D genes are given only for firm matches. Size is omitted from some rows. Given values are once, few, many or a class for expanded clones.

NA	NA	TRBV5-1	TRBJ2-2	TGCGCCAGCAGCTTGGTACGCTTTCAGGGGTTCACCGGGGAGCTGTTTTTT	CASSLVRFQGFTGELFF
many	NA	TRBV20-1	TRBJ2-5	TGCAGTGCTAGAGATCGAAGATTAGCACGAGAGACCCAGTACTTC	CSARDRRLARETQYF
many	NA	TRBV14	TRBJ1-6	TGTGCCAGCAGCCAAGACAGTTTGTTTCATTCACCCCTCCACTTT	CASSQDSLFHSPLHF
many	NA	TRBV5-1	TRBJ2-5	TGCGCCAGCAGCTTCAACAGACAAGAGACCCAGTACTTC	CASSFNRQETQYF
NA	NA	TRBV10-1	TRBJ2-7	TGCGCCAGCAGCTCGGGACGGGTCTACGAGCAGTACTTC	CASSSGRVYEQYF
NA	NA	TRBV24-1	TRBJ1-6	TGTGCCACCCTGGGCCCCCAACAGGGCAGGCCCCTCCACTTT	CATLGPQQGRPLHF
many	TRBD2	TRBV2	TRBJ2-5	TGTGCCAGCAGCTACGGACTAGCGGGGGGGGCGGAGACCCAGTACTTC	CASSYGLAGGAETQYF
many	TRBD2	TRBV2	TRBJ2-7	TGTGCCAGCAGTGAAATAATCAGCGGGAGGGCCTACGAGCAGTACTTC	CASSEIISGRAYEQYF
many	NA	TRBV20-1	TRBJ1-5	TGCAGTGCTAGAACAGCAGGGGCAGACAATCAGCCCCAGCATTTT	CSARTAGADNQPQHF
many	TRBD2	TRBV6-6	TRBJ2-5	TGTGCCAGCAGACTAGCGGGGGGCTTAGAGACCCAGTACTTC	CASRLAGGLETQYF
many	NA	TRBV19	TRBJ2-1	TGTGCCAGTAGTATGCCCGGGGGTCGGGACAATGAGCAGTTCTTC	CASSMPGGRDNEQFF
few	TRBD1	TRBV4-1	TRBJ1-3	TGCGCCAGCAGCCAGCCCGGACAGGACCGCCAGAACACCATATATTTT	CASSQPGQDRQNTIYF
NA	NA	TRBV20-1	TRBJ2-1	TGCAGTGCTAGTAAAGCCTACAATGAGCAGTTCTTC	CSASKAYNEQFF
many	TRBD1	TRBV10-1	TRBJ1-5	TGCGCCAGCAGTGGCGGCAGGGGGAATCAGCCCCAGCATTTT	CASSGGRGNQPQHF
NA	NA	TRBV3-1	TRBJ2-1	TGTGCCAGCAGCAGTTTTGAGGGAGGATATCCCTACAATGAGCAGTTCTTC	CASSSFEGGYPYNEQFF
many	NA	TRBV7-2	TRBJ2-3	TGTGCCAGCAGCTTCGCAATCACGGATACGCAGTATTTT	CASSFAITDTQYF
NA	NA	TRBV7-2	TRBJ1-3	TGTGCCAGCAGCCCGGGGGGACATTCTGGAAACACCATATATTTT	CASSPGGHSGNTIYF
once	NA	TRBV20-1	TRBJ1-3	TGCAGTGCAACGAATCAAGAAATTCCTGGAAACACCATATATTTT	CSATNQEIPGNTIYF
many	NA	TRBV7-9	TRBJ2-5	TGTGCCAGCGCCGTACAACGAGAGACCCAGTACTTC	CASAVQRETQYF
many	NA	TRBV5-1	TRBJ1-1	TGCGCCAGCAGCTTGGACGGAATGAACACTGAAGCTTTCTTT	CASSLDGMNTEAFF
NA	TRBD1	TRBV25-1	TRBJ1-5	TGTGCCAGCAGTGGGATTCTGGGAGGGGGCTCTCAGCCCCAGCATTTT	CASSGILGGGSQPQHF
few	NA	TRBV5-5	TRBJ2-3	TGTGCCAGCAGCTCGCAGGGTGAATGGGGGGATACGCAGTATTTT	CASSSQGEWGDTQYF
many	NA	TRBV4-2	TRBJ1-1	TGTGCCAGCAGCCAAGATCTAATGGGGAACACTGAAGCTTTCTTT	CASSQDLMGNTEAFF
once	NA	TRBV10-3	TRBJ2-2	TGTGCCACGACCGGGAGAGAAAACACCGGGGAGCTGTTTTTT	CATTGRENTGELFF
many	TRBD2	TRBV20-1	TRBJ2-3	TGCAGTGCTAGAGGGATTAGCGGGAGCGGAGTAAGCACAGATACGCAGTATTTT	CSARGISGSGVSTDTQYF
NA	NA	TRBV15	TRBJ2-3	TGTGCCACACTCGCAGATACGCAGTATTTT	CATLADTQYF
many	NA	TRBV10-3	TRBJ1-5	TGTGCCACCTGGCGGGGGGATAGCAATCAGCCCCAGCATTTT	CATWRGDSNQPQHF
few	NA	TRBV27	TRBJ2-5	TGTGCCAGCAGTTTATCGTTGGCTAACCAAGAGACCCAGTACTTC	CASSLSLANQETQYF
few	TRBD2	TRBV10-3	TRBJ2-1	TGTGCCAGCAGCCATCCTAGCGGGGGGGGGAATGAGCAGTTCTTC	CASSHPSGGGNEQFF
NA	NA	TRBV19	TRBJ1-3	TGTGCCGGTAGCCCGTTGGACTCTGGAAACACCATATATTTT	CAGSPLDSGNTIYF
once	NA	TRBV20-1	TRBJ1-1	TGCAGTGCTAGACCTCTTCCCGCAGGTGAAGCTTTCTTT	CSARPLPAGEAFF
NA	NA	TRBV2	TRBJ2-5	TGTGCCAGCAGTGCTTGGGTCGGGACCCAGTACTTC	CASSAWVGTQYF
many	NA	TRBV10-3	TRBJ2-5	TGTGCCATCAAGGGCGGCAACCAAGAGACCCAGTACTTC	CAIKGGNQETQYF
NA	TRBD2	TRBV10-3	TRBJ2-7	TGTGCCATCAGTGGCAGGACTAGCGGGTACGAGCAGTACTTC	CAISGRTSGYEQYF
many	TRBD1	TRBV19	TRBJ1-4	TGTGCCAGTACCCCCGGGACAGGGGGAGAAAAACTGTTTTTT	CASTPGTGGEKLFF
many	TRBD1	TRBV24-1	TRBJ2-3	TGTGCCACCAGTGTCCAGGGGGGCACAGATACGCAGTATTTT	CATSVQGGTDTQYF
NA	TRBD2	TRBV24-1	TRBJ2-3	TGTGCCACGGCCGGCGGGAGCAATACTGAGCAGTATTTT	CATAGGSNTEQYF
NA	NA	TRBV20-1	TRBJ2-7	TGCAGTGCTAAGGGGGGGAGGACCTACGAGCAGTACTTC	CSAKGGRTYEQYF
few	NA	TRBV6-1	TRBJ1-3	TGTGCCACCCTGGAGGGCCCTCGGGGCACCATATATTTT	CATLEGPRGTIYF
once	TRBD1	TRBV2	TRBJ1-1	TGTGCCAGCAGTGAGACAGGGACGGGGACCGAAGCTTTCTTT	CASSETGTGTEAFF
few	TRBD2	TRBV2	TRBJ2-7	TGTGCCAGCAGAAAATACCTAGCGGGGGACTACGAGCAGTACTTC	CASRKYLAGDYEQYF
many	TRBD1	TRBV19	TRBJ1-1	TGTGCCAGCCAGGACAGGGTAATCCCTGAAGCTTTCTTT	CASQDRVIPEAFF
many	TRBD2	TRBV9	TRBJ2-5	TGTGCCAGCAGCGTAAGAGCGGGAGGAACAATAACATACCAAGAGACCCAGTACTTC	CASSVRAGGTITYQETQYF
NA	TRBD1	TRBV2	TRBJ2-7	TGTGCCAGCAGTGAAGCGCGAGACAGGGTTACCGAGCAGTACTTC	CASSEARDRVTEQYF
NA	NA	TRBV6-5	TRBJ2-2	TGTGCCAGCAGTACCGGGGAGCTGTTTTTT	CASSTGELFF
many	NA	TRBV5-1	TRBJ1-2	TGCGCCAGCAGCTTGGGCGTGGGTATCGGTGGCTACACCTTC	CASSLGVGIGGYTF
NA	NA	TRBV7-6	TRBJ1-2	TGTGCCAGCCGTCTTGGGGACTCGGGCTACACCTTC	CASRLGDSGYTF
NA	NA	TRBV25-1	TRBJ1-1	TGTGCCAGCAGCTCGGCTAAGACCGGATACACTGAAGCTTTCTTT	CASSSAKTGYTEAFF
many	NA	TRBV29-1	TRBJ1-2	TGCAGCGTTGAAGAACAGCAGGGGTATGGCTACACCTTC	CSVEEQQGYGYTF
many	TRBD1	TRBV5-1	TRBJ2-5	TGCGCCAGCATGACAGGGTCCTCAGGTCGGGAGACCCAGTACTTC	CASMTGSSGRETQYF
many	NA	TRBV7-2	TRBJ1-3	TGTGCCAGCAGCCATCAAAGAGCCGGAAACACCATATATTTT	CASSHQRAGNTIYF
few	NA	TRBV7-2	TRBJ2-7	TGTGCCAGCAGCCCGTTCAATGGCGAGCAGTACTTC	CASSPFNGEQYF
NA	TRBD2	TRBV20-1	TRBJ2-7	TGCAGTGCTCGACTAGCGGGGGGCCGTAACCTGAACTCCTACGAGCAGCACTTC	CSARLAGGRNLNSYEQHF